The 19 T cell receptor beta chains below come from one sample, sequenced in a study of CD8+CD57+ T cells in acquired aplastic anemia listed by TCRdb under 2018. Sequencing took place on an Illumina HiSeq 2000. Genomic DNA served as template for TCR beta VDJ combination and CDR3 sequence profiling. Through fastp at Q25 and MiXCR, TCRdb rebuilt clones from the public reads, retaining in-frame beta chains. A single entry per CDR3 protein holds the most common genes and DNA from its merged rows. The sample contains approximately 80,000 distinct CDR3 sequences, under 80% of them found a single time. The ten largest clones represent roughly 80% of the sample. Expansion of CD8+CD57+ cells had been shown by flow cytometry in the patients chosen for sequencing. Sequencing was performed on sorted CD4+, CD8+, or CD8+CD57+ T cells (not recorded which) from PBMCs. The receptors were sampled from a human donor with aplastic anemia.

V and J are TRBV9 and TRBJ1-1; 8 positions agree with TRBD1. CDR3 length: 15 residues. J was trimmed by 1 base and V by 4 bases; bases with no gene match: 6. Germline assignment: CDR1 SGDLS and CDR2 YYNGEE. CDR3 region: CASSPQTGANTEAFF. CDR3 coding DNA: TGTGCCAGCAGCCCACAGACAGGGGCGAACACTGAAGCTTTCTTT.

The rearrangement links TRBV5-4 to TRBJ2-7; D not resolved. This CDR3 spans 15 amino acids. Germline CDR1 is SGHNT and CDR2 is YYREEE (reference sequence). Trimming stripped 0 bases from V and 7 bases from J, with 17 bases between. The CDR3 region has the DNA TGTGCCAGCAGCTTGGACGGCTCGCCGATGTGGGAGCAGTACTTC. This sequence encodes CASSLDGSPMWEQYF.

This chain connects TRBV12-3 or TRBV12-4 to TRBJ1-5, with 10 nucleotides matching TRBD1. Trimming cost V 6 bases and J 4 bases; bases outside gene matches: 3. This CDR3 has 14 residues. The CDR3 sequence: CASSWTGGNQPQHF. The DNA for the CDR3 is TGTGCCAGCAGCTGGACAGGGGGAAATCAGCCCCAGCATTTT.

The V gene is TRBV5-6, the J gene TRBJ2-3; 9 bases fit TRBD2. The CDR3 is 16 residues long. Germline assignment: CDR1 SGHDT and CDR2 YYEEEE. J gave up 3 bases and V 0 bases, and 5 bases lay outside the gene matches. The CDR3 DNA follows: TGTGCCAGCAGCTTGGGGGCGGGAGGGCCGACAGATACGCAGTATTTT. Amino acids: CASSLGAGGPTDTQYF.

This chain uses TRBV29-1 with TRBJ1-2; 9 bases agree with TRBD1. V shed 6 bases and J 4 bases; nucleotides not matched to a gene: 6. The CDR3 is made up of 13 amino acids. Germline lookup yields CDR1 SQVTM and CDR2 ANQGSEA. In nucleotides, the CDR3 is TGCAGCGTACGACAGGGGGAGGGCTATGGCTACACCTTC. Translating it yields CSVRQGEGYGYTF.

The chain recombines TRBV9 with TRBJ1-1; D remains ambiguous. Germline V gene data show CDR1 as SGDLS and CDR2 as YYNGEE. This CDR3 has 14 amino acids. Trimming removed 0 bases from V and 2 bases from J, with 8 bases in between. The CDR3 reads CASSVAVGNTEAFF. The CDR3 bases are TGTGCCAGCAGCGTAGCGGTGGGAAACACTGAAGCTTTCTTT.

This clonotype has ten or more counts. V usage is TRBV5-1 and J usage is TRBJ2-3, with 8 bases matching TRBD1. The length of the CDR3 is 15 residues. V trimming: 4 bases; J trimming: 1 base; junction bases outside the gene matches: 5. Germline-derived CDR1 and CDR2 are SGHRS and YFSETQ. The CDR3 spells CASSIQGQGTDTQYF. The CDR3 DNA follows: TGCGCCAGCAGCATACAGGGACAGGGCACAGATACGCAGTATTTT.

The chain links TRBV12-3 or TRBV12-4 to TRBJ1-5; D gene unclear. The V and J ends lost 6 bases and 1 base respectively, with 4 bases between them. The CDR3 runs to 12 residues. The CDR3 DNA reads TGTGCCAGCAGCGCGAGCAATCAGCCCCAGCATTTT. As protein: CASSASNQPQHF.

V is TRBV24-1 and J is TRBJ2-1; D gene uncertain. Between the trimmed V and J ends, which lost 3 bases and 4 bases, there was a span of 9 bases. The germline V gene has CDR1 KGHDR and CDR2 SFDVKD. There are 14 residues in the CDR3. Written as DNA, the CDR3 is TGTGCCACCAGTGATCCCGGACGGTACAATGAGCAGTTCTTC. Amino acid sequence: CATSDPGRYNEQFF.

The chain is built from TRBV19 and TRBJ1-2, with D unresolved. This CDR3 has 12 residues. In germline, CDR1 is LNHDA, CDR2 SQIVND (reference sequence). V lost 5 bases, J lost 4 bases, and 8 bases lay in between. The CDR3 sequence is CASSGESYGYTF. CDR3 in DNA: TGTGCCAGTAGTGGGGAGAGCTATGGCTACACCTTC. Looking up the rest from reference TRBV19 and TRBJ1-2 gives the full variable domain: DGGITQSPKYLFRKEGQNVTLSCEQNLNHDAMYWYRQDPGQGLRLIYYSQIVNDFQKGDIAEGYSVSREKKESFPLTVTSAQKNPTAFYLCASSGESYGYTFGSGTRLTVV.

A few counts support this clonotype. The chain links TRBV19 to TRBJ2-7; 7 nucleotides match TRBD1. In germline, CDR1 is LNHDA, CDR2 SQIVND (reference sequence). Trimming at V came to 5 bases and at J to 6 bases, leaving 10 bases not matched to a gene. This CDR3 is 14 amino acids long. The CDR3 nucleotides are TGTGCCAGTAGTGGACGACAGGGAACCGGCGAGCAGTACTTC. It codes for CASSGRQGTGEQYF.

The V call is TRBV11-2, the J call TRBJ1-5; 11 positions agree with TRBD1. Unmatched junction bases numbered 17, after V lost 4 bases and J lost 6 bases. CDR3 length equals 19 residues. Germline assignment: CDR1 SGHAT and CDR2 FQNNGV. The CDR3 region is CASSSSGQGEPLEGQPQHF. The DNA for the CDR3 is TGTGCCAGCAGCTCCTCGGGACAGGGGGAACCCCTTGAGGGTCAGCCCCAGCATTTT.

The V call is TRBV20-1, the J call TRBJ1-2; 8 bases align to TRBD1. Germline CDR1 is DFQATT and CDR2 is SNEGSKA (reference sequence). The junction had 9 bases not matched to a gene; V was cut back by 5 bases and J by 4 bases. This CDR3 is built from 14 residues. The CDR3 spells CSADDRGRGYGYTF. CDR3 nucleotide sequence: TGCAGTGCTGACGACAGGGGTCGGGGCTATGGCTACACCTTC.

This clonotype was seen a few times. The chain combines TRBV6-5 with TRBJ1-5; D not resolved. There are 16 residues in the CDR3. Germline assignment: CDR1 MNHEY and CDR2 SVGAGI. The V gene lost 2 bases and the J gene lost 0 bases, with 11 bases spanning the gap. The CDR3 DNA reads TGTGCCAGCAGTTACGGAAGTCCAGATAGCAATCAGCCCCAGCATTTT. Its translation: CASSYGSPDSNQPQHF.

This clonotype was seen once. The chain couples TRBV2 to TRBJ1-1; D ambiguous. Trimming cost V 8 bases and J 0 bases, with 10 bases left between them. The germline CDR1 and CDR2 sequences are SNHLY and FYNNEI. The CDR3 length is 13 residues. CDR3 DNA: TGTGCCAGCTGCCCGAACTTGAACACTGAAGCTTTCTTT. Translated: CASCPNLNTEAFF.

This clonotype was seen a handful of times. J is TRBJ1-2 and V is TRBV19; D is unclear. Trimming took off 5 bases at V and 6 bases at J, with 4 bases between the two ends. CDR1 LNHDA and CDR2 SQIVND come from the germline V gene (reference sequence). The CDR3 has 10 residues. CDR3 residues: CASSGDGYTF. The CDR3 DNA reads as TGTGCCAGTAGTGGTGATGGCTACACCTTC.

The CDR3, as DNA: TGCAGTGCTAGAGTTCTAGGAGGGGGCGATTACGAGCAGTACTTC. It codes for CSARVLGGGDYEQYF. The chain combines TRBV20-1 with TRBJ2-7; weak D call: TRBD1 (7 bases). Trimming cost V 1 base and J 4 bases, with 17 bases left between them. Germline assignment: CDR1 DFQATT and CDR2 SNEGSKA (reference sequence). The CDR3 is 15 residues long.

In DNA form, the CDR3 reads TGTGCCATCAGTGAGAACAGGGAAGGTGGTACGCAGTATTTT. It is translated as CAISENREGGTQYF. This rearrangement joins TRBV10-3 to TRBJ2-3; tentative D call: TRBD1 (6 bases). CDR1 is ENHRY, CDR2 SYGVKD, per germline. CDR3 size: 14 residues. Trimming left V 2 bases short and J 8 bases short, with 14 bases between.

This chain links TRBV28 with TRBJ1-4, with D possibly matching TRBD1 (6 bases). The CDR3 loop spans 14 amino acids. V lost 0 bases and J lost 7, with 9 bases in between. The germline V gene has CDR1 MDHEN and CDR2 SYDVKM. This CDR3 reads CASSLWQGSEKLFF. The DNA for the CDR3 is TGTGCCAGCAGTTTATGGCAGGGGAGTGAAAAACTGTTTTTT. The full variable domain, its missing parts supplied by reference TRBV28 and TRBJ1-4, is DVKVTQSSRYLVKRTGEKVFLECVQDMDHENMFWYRQDPGLGLRLIYFSYDVKMKEKGDIPEGYSVSREKKERFSLILESASTNQTSMYLCASSLWQGSEKLFFGSGTQLSVL.